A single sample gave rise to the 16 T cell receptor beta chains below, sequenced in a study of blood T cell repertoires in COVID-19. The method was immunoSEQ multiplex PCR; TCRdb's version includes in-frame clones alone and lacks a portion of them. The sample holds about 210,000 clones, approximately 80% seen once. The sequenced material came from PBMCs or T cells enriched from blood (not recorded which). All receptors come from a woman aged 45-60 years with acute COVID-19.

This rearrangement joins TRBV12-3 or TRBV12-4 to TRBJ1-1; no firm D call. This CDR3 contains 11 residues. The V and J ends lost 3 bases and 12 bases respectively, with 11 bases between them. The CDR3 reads CASSFLSVTFF. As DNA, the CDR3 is TGTGCCAGCAGTTTTCTCAGTGTAACTTTCTTT.

The DNA of the CDR3 is TGTGCCAGCAGAGGGGGAAGAATCGAAGAGCAGTTCTTC. Amino acids: CASRGGRIEEQFF. The rearrangement uses TRBV2 and TRBJ2-1; tentatively, D is TRBD1 (6 bases). Trimming took off 6 bases at V and 10 bases at J, with 16 bases between the two ends. The germline V gene encodes CDR1 SNHLY and CDR2 FYNNEI. The CDR3 consists of 13 residues.

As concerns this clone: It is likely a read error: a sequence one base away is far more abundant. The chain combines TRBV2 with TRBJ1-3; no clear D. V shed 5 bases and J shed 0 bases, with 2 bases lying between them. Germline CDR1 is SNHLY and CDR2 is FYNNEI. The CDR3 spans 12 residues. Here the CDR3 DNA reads TGTGCCAGCAGTTACTCTGGAAACACCATATATTTT. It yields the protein CASSYSGNTIYF.

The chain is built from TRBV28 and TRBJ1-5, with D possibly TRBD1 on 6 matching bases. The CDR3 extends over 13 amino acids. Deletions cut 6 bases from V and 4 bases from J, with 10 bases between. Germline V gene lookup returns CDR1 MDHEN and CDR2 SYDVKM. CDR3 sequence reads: CASREQGNQPQHF. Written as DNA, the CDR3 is TGTGCCAGCAGGGAACAGGGAAATCAGCCCCAGCATTTT.

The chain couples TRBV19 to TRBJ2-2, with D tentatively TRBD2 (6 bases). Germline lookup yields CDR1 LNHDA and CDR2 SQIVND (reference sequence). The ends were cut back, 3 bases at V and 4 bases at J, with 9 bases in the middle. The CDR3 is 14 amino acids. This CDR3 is CASSIRELTGELFF. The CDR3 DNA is TGTGCCAGTAGTATCCGGGAGCTCACCGGGGAGCTGTTTTTT.

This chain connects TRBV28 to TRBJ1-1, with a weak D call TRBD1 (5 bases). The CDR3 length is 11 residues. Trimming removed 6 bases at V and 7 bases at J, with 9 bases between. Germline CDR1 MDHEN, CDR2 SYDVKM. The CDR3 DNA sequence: TGTGCCAGCAGAGACAGTGGTGAAGCTTTCTTT. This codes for CASRDSGEAFF.

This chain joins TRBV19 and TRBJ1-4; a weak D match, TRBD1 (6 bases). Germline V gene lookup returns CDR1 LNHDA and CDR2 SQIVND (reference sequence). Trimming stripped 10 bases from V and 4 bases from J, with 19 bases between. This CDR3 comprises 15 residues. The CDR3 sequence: CATEGRTAFNEKLFF. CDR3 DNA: TGTGCCACCGAGGGACGGACAGCTTTTAATGAAAAACTGTTTTTT.

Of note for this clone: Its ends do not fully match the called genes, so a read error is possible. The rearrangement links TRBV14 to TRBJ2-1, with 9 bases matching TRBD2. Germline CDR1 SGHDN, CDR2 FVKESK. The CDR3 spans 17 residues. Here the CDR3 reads CASSEELAGYSYNEQFF. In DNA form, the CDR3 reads TGTGCCAGCAGCGAAGAACTAGCGGGCTACTCCTACAATGAGCAGTTCTTC.

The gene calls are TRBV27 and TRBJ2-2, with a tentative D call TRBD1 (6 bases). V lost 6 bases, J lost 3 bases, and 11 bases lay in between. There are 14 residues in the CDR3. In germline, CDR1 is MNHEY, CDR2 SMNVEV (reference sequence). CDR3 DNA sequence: TGTGCCAGCAGGTGGGACAAGCACACCGGGGAGCTGTTTTTT. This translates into CASRWDKHTGELFF.

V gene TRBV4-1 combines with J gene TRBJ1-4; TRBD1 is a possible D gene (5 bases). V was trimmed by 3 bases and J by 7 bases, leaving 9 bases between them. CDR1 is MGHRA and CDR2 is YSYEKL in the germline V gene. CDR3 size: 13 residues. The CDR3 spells CASSQGPFEKLFF. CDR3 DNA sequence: TGCGCCAGCAGCCAGGGGCCATTTGAAAAACTGTTTTTT.

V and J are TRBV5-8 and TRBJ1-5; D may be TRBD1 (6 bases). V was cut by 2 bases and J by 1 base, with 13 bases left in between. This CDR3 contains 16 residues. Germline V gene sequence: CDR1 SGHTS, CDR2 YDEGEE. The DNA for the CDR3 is TGTGCCAGCAGCTTAGGAACGGGGACAAGCAATCAGCCCCAGCATTTT. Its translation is CASSLGTGTSNQPQHF.

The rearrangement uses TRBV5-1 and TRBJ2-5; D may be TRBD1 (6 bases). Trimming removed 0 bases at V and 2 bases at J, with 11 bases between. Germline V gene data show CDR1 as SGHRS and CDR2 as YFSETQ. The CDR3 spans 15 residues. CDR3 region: CASSLVGTRQETQYF. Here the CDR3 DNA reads TGCGCCAGCAGCTTGGTGGGGACAAGACAAGAGACCCAGTACTTC. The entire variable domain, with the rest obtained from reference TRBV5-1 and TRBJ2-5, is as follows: KAGVTQTPRYLIKTRGQQVTLSCSPISGHRSVSWYQQTPGQGLQFLFEYFSETQRNKGNFPGRFSGRQFSNSRSEMNVSTLELGDSALYLCASSLVGTRQETQYFGPGTRLLVL.

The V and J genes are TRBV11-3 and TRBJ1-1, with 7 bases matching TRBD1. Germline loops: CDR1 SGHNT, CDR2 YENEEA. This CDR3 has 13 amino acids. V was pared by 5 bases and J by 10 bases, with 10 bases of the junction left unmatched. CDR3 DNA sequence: TGTGCCAGCAGCCTCCGGGACAGTGGTCCAGCTTTCTTT. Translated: CASSLRDSGPAFF.

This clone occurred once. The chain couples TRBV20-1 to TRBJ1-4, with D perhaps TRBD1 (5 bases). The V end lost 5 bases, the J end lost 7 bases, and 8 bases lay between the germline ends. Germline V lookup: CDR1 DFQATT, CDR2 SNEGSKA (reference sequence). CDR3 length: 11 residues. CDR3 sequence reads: CSAPRAEKLFF. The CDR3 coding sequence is TGCAGTGCTCCCAGGGCTGAAAAACTGTTTTTT.

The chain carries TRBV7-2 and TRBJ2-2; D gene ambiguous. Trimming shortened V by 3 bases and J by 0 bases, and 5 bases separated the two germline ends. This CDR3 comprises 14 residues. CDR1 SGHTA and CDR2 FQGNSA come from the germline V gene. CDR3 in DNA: TGTGCCAGCAGCTTTCAGTCGAACACCGGGGAGCTGTTTTTT. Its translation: CASSFQSNTGELFF.

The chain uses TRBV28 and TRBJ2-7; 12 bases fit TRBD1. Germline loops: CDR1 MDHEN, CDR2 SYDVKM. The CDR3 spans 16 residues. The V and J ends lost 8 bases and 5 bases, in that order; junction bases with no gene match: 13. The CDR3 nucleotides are TGTGCCAGCGATGACAGGACGGGACAGGGGGCCAACGAGCAGTACTTC. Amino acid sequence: CASDDRTGQGANEQYF. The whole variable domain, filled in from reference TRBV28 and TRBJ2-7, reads DVKVTQSSRYLVKRTGEKVFLECVQDMDHENMFWYRQDPGLGLRLIYFSYDVKMKEKGDIPEGYSVSREKKERFSLILESASTNQTSMYLCASDDRTGQGANEQYFGPGTRLTVT.